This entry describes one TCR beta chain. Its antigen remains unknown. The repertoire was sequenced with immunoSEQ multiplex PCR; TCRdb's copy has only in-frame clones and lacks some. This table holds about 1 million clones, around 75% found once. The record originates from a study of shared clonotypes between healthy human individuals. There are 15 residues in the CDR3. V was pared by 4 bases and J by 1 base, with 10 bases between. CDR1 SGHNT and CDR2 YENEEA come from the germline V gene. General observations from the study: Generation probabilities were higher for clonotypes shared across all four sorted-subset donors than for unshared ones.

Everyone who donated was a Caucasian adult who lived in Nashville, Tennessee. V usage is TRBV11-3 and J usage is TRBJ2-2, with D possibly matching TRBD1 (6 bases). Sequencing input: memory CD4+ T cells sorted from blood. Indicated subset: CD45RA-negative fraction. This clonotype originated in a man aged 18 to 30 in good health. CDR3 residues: CASSYRDKNTGELFF. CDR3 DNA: TGTGCCAGCAGCTACCGGGACAAGAACACCGGGGAGCTGTTTTTT.